A selection of T cell receptor beta chains follows, all from one sample in a study of control samples from healthy donors and cancer patients. Data came from immunoSEQ multiplex PCR; TCRdb stores just in-frame clones and leaves some out. The table includes about 160,000 clones, 70% to 90% detected once. Sequencing used blood. The receptors come from a man younger than 45 in good health. CDR3s include the opening cysteine and the closing phenylalanine or tryptophan. A D gene is named only where the DNA matches it firmly. Part of the rows lack a size; the others show once, few, many or a class for expanded clones.

d_gene	abundance	v_gene	j_gene	CDR3aa	CDR3nt
TRBD1	-	TRBV7-9	TRBJ1-1	CASRRGGTPNTEAFF	TGTGCCAGCCGCAGGGGGGGGACCCCGAACACTGAAGCTTTCTTT
-	-	TRBV6-4	TRBJ2-2	CASSRSPNTGELFF	TGTGCCAGCAGTCGTAGCCCGAACACCGGGGAGCTGTTTTTT
-	-	TRBV28	TRBJ1-4	CAGMGAGREKLFF	TGTGCCGGGATGGGGGCGGGGAGAGAAAAACTGTTTTTT
-	-	TRBV19	TRBJ1-5	CATRNGFSSNQPQHF	TGTGCCACCCGGAACGGATTTTCAAGTAATCAGCCCCAGCATTTT
TRBD1	-	TRBV24-1	TRBJ2-1	CATSDSGQGRYNEQFF	TGTGCCACCAGTGACTCCGGACAGGGAAGATACAATGAGCAGTTCTTC
-	-	TRBV11-3	TRBJ2-2	CASSLEGYTGELFF	TGTGCCAGCAGCTTAGAAGGTTACACCGGGGAGCTGTTTTTT
TRBD2	-	TRBV5-1	TRBJ2-7	CASSPPGGIEQYF	TGCGCCAGCAGCCCACCGGGGGGGATCGAGCAGTACTTC
-	-	TRBV5-4	TRBJ2-1	CASSPGGGAGGHNEQFF	TGTGCCAGCAGCCCAGGGGGCGGAGCGGGAGGCCACAATGAGCAGTTCTTC
-	-	TRBV5-6	TRBJ1-6	CASSFSNSPLHF	TGTGCCAGCAGCTTCAGTAATTCACCCCTCCACTTT
-	-	TRBV15	TRBJ1-3	CATNRDYLYAGNTIYF	TGTGCCACCAACCGGGACTATCTTTATGCTGGAAACACCATATATTTT
-	-	TRBV18	TRBJ1-2	CASSPEGGTRVGYTF	TGTGCCAGCTCACCGGAAGGAGGGACGCGTGTCGGCTACACCTTC
-	-	TRBV7-3	TRBJ1-1	CASSNSLNTEAFF	TGTGCCAGCAGTAACAGCTTGAACACTGAAGCTTTCTTT
-	-	TRBV2	TRBJ1-5	CASSEGPANQPQHF	TGTGCCAGCAGTGAAGGACCCGCGAATCAGCCCCAGCATTTT
-	-	TRBV28	TRBJ2-1	CASSRIEQFF	TGTGCCAGCAGCCGCATCGAGCAGTTCTTC
-	-	TRBV2	TRBJ1-3	CASSGTVRSGNTIYF	TGTGCCAGCAGTGGGACCGTCCGCTCTGGAAACACCATATATTTT
TRBD1	once	TRBV5-1	TRBJ1-1	CASSPVGQGNTEAFF	TGCGCCAGCAGCCCAGTGGGACAGGGTAACACTGAAGCTTTCTTT
-	-	TRBV4-3	TRBJ1-1	CASSPSVRSTEAFF	TGCGCCAGCAGCCCGAGCGTCAGGAGCACTGAAGCTTTCTTT
TRBD1	-	TRBV28	TRBJ2-6	CASSFYRGADFFSGANVLTF	TGTGCCAGCAGTTTTTACAGGGGAGCTGACTTCTTCTCTGGGGCCAACGTCCTGACTTTC
-	-	TRBV25-1	TRBJ1-4	CASSEPPEGELFF	TGTGCCAGCAGTGAACCCCCGGAGGGGGAACTGTTTTTT
TRBD2	once	TRBV9	TRBJ2-5	CASSVRGEPQETQYF	TGTGCCAGCAGCGTACGGGGGGAACCCCAAGAGACCCAGTACTTC
TRBD1	-	TRBV5-1	TRBJ1-6	CASSPTRQGNSPLHF	TGCGCCAGCAGCCCGACAAGACAGGGGAATTCACCCCTCCACTTT
TRBD2	medium-sized	TRBV6-2/TRBV6-3	TRBJ2-7	CASSYGDYYEQYF	TGTGCCAGCAGTTACGGGGACTACTACGAGCAGTACTTC
-	-	TRBV7-9	TRBJ1-3	CASSPDGPERNTIYF	TGTGCCAGCAGTCCTGACGGCCCGGAAAGAAACACCATATATTTT
-	-	TRBV2	TRBJ2-5	CASSATGQETQYF	TGTGCCAGCAGTGCGACAGGACAAGAGACCCAGTACTTC
-	-	TRBV6-5	TRBJ1-2	CASSYSTQGDGYTF	TGTGCCAGCAGTTACTCCACGCAGGGAGATGGCTACACCTTC
TRBD1	-	TRBV4-1	TRBJ1-4	CASSRRDRGANEKLFF	TGCGCCAGCAGCCGCCGGGACAGGGGGGCAAATGAAAAACTGTTTTTT
-	-	TRBV4-3	TRBJ1-2	CASSQVAGGYGYTF	TGCGCCAGCAGCCAAGTTGCCGGAGGCTATGGCTACACCTTC
-	-	TRBV10-3	TRBJ1-5	CAISISNQPQHF	TGTGCCATCAGTATAAGCAATCAGCCCCAGCATTTT
-	-	TRBV15	TRBJ1-2	CATSSSGSDGYTF	TGTGCCACCAGCTCTTCGGGAAGCGATGGCTACACCTTC
-	-	TRBV3-1/TRBV3-2	TRBJ2-7	CASSPTRHEQYF	TGTGCCAGCAGTCCGACGAGGCACGAGCAGTACTTC
TRBD2	-	TRBV10-3	TRBJ2-1	CAITWTSGSKRPNEQFF	TGTGCCATCACTTGGACTAGCGGGTCTAAACGACCCAATGAGCAGTTCTTC
TRBD2	-	TRBV19	TRBJ2-1	CASSSVSSGRRDEQFF	TGTGCCAGTAGCTCGGTTAGTAGCGGGAGAAGGGATGAGCAGTTCTTC
-	-	TRBV6-5	TRBJ1-5	CATSTGSNQPQHF	TGTGCCACCTCGACCGGAAGCAATCAGCCCCAGCATTTT
-	once	TRBV15	TRBJ2-3	CATSRDIDQDTQYF	TGTGCCACCAGCAGAGATATCGACCAAGATACGCAGTATTTT